This T cell receptor (beta chain) derives from a study of PD-1 blockade in classical Hodgkin lymphoma. Study as a whole: Every 2 weeks, patients had 3 mg/kg nivolumab intravenously. Overall study results and limits: Patients newly diagnosed and complete responders had comparable baseline diversity.

Brentuximab vedotin exposure varied among the patients, all of whom had relapsed after autologous stem cell transplantation. The CDR3 is made up of 14 amino acids. In germline, CDR1 is SNHLY, CDR2 FYNNEI. Trimming removed 6 bases from V and 3 bases from J; junction bases left unmatched: 5. This clone was counted only a few times. Its specificity is unknown. Generated by immunoSEQ multiplex PCR, the TCRdb table keeps only in-frame clones and is missing some. The sample lists approximately 15,000 clones, about four fifths occurring once. V and J are TRBV2 and TRBJ2-5, with 9 bases fitting TRBD1. The TCR originated in a human donor with classical Hodgkin lymphoma. This sample comprised peripheral blood mononuclear cells (PBMCs), obtained at baseline. The CDR3 spells CASSGQGLEETQYF. Here the CDR3 DNA reads TGTGCCAGCAGCGGACAGGGGCTGGAAGAGACCCAGTACTTC.